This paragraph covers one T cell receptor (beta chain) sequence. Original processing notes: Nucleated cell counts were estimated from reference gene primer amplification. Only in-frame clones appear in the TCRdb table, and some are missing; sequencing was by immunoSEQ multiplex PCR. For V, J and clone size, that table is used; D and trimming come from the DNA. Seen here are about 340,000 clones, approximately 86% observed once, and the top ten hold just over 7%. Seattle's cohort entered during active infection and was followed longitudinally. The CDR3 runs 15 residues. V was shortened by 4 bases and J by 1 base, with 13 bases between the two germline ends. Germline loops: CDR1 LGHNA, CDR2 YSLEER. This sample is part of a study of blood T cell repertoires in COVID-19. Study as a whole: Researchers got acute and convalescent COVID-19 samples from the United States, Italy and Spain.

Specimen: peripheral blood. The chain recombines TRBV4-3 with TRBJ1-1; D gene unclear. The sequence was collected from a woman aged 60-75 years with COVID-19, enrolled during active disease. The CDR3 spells CASSPLGLSNTEAFF. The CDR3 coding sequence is TGCGCCAGCAGCCCACTTGGACTGTCGAACACTGAAGCTTTCTTT.